This T cell receptor beta chain was captured in a study of T cell repertoires in cytomegalovirus infection. The overall study: CMV epitopes used comprised recently identified HLA-C-restricted ones and well-studied HLA-B-restricted ones.

General study findings and limits: Dominating the ex vivo response were TCR beta clonotypes that were CMV-specific and HLA-C-restricted.

V lost 0 bases and J lost 7, with 19 bases in between. Germline loops: CDR1 MNHEY, CDR2 SVGAGI. The CDR3 is 17 residues long. With regard to this clonotype: Antigen unknown.

From the reads, TCRdb called clonotypes with MiXCR, one entry per CDR3 protein. The data hold roughly 78,000 distinct CDR3 sequences, with around 37% observed a single time. The sequence was collected from a human donor in good health (CMV status not recorded). Some clones in this sample may be carry-over from other donors' samples. The chain joins TRBV6-5 to TRBJ2-1; D perhaps matches TRBD2 (6 bases). Sequenced here: CD8+ T cells from cultured PBMCs, sampled from culture after CMV antigen stimulation. CDR3 residues: CASSYSSSRGPPNEQFF. CDR3 nucleotide sequence: TGTGCCAGCAGTTACTCGAGTTCGCGGGGCCCCCCTAATGAGCAGTTCTTC.